Listed below are T cell receptor beta chains from one sample, sequenced in a study of patients and donors after allogeneic stem cell transplantation. TCRdb used MiXCR to reprocess the RT-PCR reads, holding one entry per CDR3 protein. The data show 200,000 to 250,000 distinct CDR3 sequences, approximately 14% seen once. The sample consisted of blood, either unsorted or a sorted T cell fraction (not recorded which). These receptors all stem from a human donor who was either an allogeneic HSCT recipient or a stem cell or donor lymphocyte infusion donor (not recorded which). It is not recorded whose cells these are; they may come from a transplant donor. CDR3s include the opening cysteine and the closing phenylalanine or tryptophan. The D gene is left open where the match is weak. Clone size appears in some rows only: once, few, many, or a class for an expanded clone.

J,V,size,length,D,DNA,CDR3
TRBJ2-3,TRBV9,-,15,-,TGTGCCAGCAACAACGGGCGATCTAGCACAGATACGCAGTATTTT,CASNNGRSSTDTQYF
TRBJ2-3,TRBV11-3,many,17,TRBD2,TGTGCCAGTGGAAGCGGCCGACTAGCGGGGACCACAGATACGCAGTATTTT,CASGSGRLAGTTDTQYF
TRBJ1-2,TRBV7-2,-,15,TRBD1,TGTGCCAGCAGCTTGGGACAGGAGACTACCTATGGCTACACCTTC,CASSLGQETTYGYTF
TRBJ2-2,TRBV11-2,once,15,TRBD1,TGTGCCAGCAGCTGGACAGGGGAAAACACCGGGGAGCTGTTTTTT,CASSWTGENTGELFF
TRBJ2-2,TRBV20-1,-,14,-,TGCAGTGCTAGAGGGGATCCCCGGGGCGGGGAGCTGTTTTTT,CSARGDPRGGELFF
TRBJ1-5,TRBV11-2,-,17,-,TGTGCCAGCAGCCGCCAGGGGACGTTCCTTAGCAATCAGCCCCAGCATTTT,CASSRQGTFLSNQPQHF
TRBJ1-4,TRBV14,-,12,-,TGTGCCAGCAGCCCCAAGGGAGAAAAACTGTTTTTT,CASSPKGEKLFF
TRBJ1-1,TRBV20-1,few,18,-,TGCAGTGCTAGCCGCCATATTAGACAGCGTCAGATGAACACTGAAGCTTTCTTT,CSASRHIRQRQMNTEAFF
TRBJ2-7,TRBV6-5,-,11,-,TGTGCCAGCAGATCCGGGACGAGTCAGTACTTC,CASRSGTSQYF
TRBJ2-2,TRBV27,once,16,TRBD1,TGTGCCAGTACTTCACTGGACAGGGGAGAGGCCGGGGAGCTGTTTTTT,CASTSLDRGEAGELFF
TRBJ1-2,TRBV18,-,15,TRBD1,TGTGCCAGCTCACCTTATGCGACAGGGGGCTATGGCTACACCTTC,CASSPYATGGYGYTF
TRBJ2-1,TRBV7-2,few,13,-,TGTGCCAGCAGCTCGACTTGGAACGGTGAGCAGTTCTTC,CASSSTWNGEQFF
TRBJ1-3,TRBV20-1,-,18,TRBD1,TGCAGTGCTAGAGGAAAGGGGACAGGCGCCGTTCTTAGTAACACCATATATTTT,CSARGKGTGAVLSNTIYF
TRBJ1-1,TRBV11-3,few,13,-,TGTGCCAGCAGCCCCCGGGACGGCACTGAAGCTTTCTTT,CASSPRDGTEAFF
TRBJ1-3,TRBV9,-,15,-,TGTGCCAGCAGCCCAAGCCAGGTCTCTGGAAACACCATATATTTT,CASSPSQVSGNTIYF
TRBJ2-5,TRBV7-2,few,15,TRBD2,TGTGCCAGCAGCTTAGGACTAGCGGGGCGAGAGACCCAGTACTTC,CASSLGLAGRETQYF
TRBJ2-2,TRBV5-1,-,15,-,TGCGCCAGCAGCTTCTCCAGGGTTGGCACCGGGGAGCTGTTTTTT,CASSFSRVGTGELFF
TRBJ2-3,TRBV29-1,-,15,TRBD2,TGCAGCGTTGAATATAGCGGGGAGCACACAGATACGCAGTATTTT,CSVEYSGEHTDTQYF
TRBJ1-5,TRBV6-4,-,17,TRBD1,TGTGCCAGCAGTGACTCCCGGGACAGGGGATCCAATCAGCCCCAGCATTTT,CASSDSRDRGSNQPQHF
TRBJ1-3,TRBV9,many,16,-,TGTGCCAGCAGCCCCCGAGACAGCTCCTCTGGAAACACCATATATTTT,CASSPRDSSSGNTIYF
TRBJ2-5,TRBV5-1,few,15,TRBD1,TGCGCCAGCAGCTTCGTTACAGGGGTTCGGGAGACCCAGTACTTC,CASSFVTGVRETQYF
TRBJ1-1,TRBV6-6,many,12,-,TGTGCCAGCAGTTACGAGTTCACTGAAGCTTTCTTT,CASSYEFTEAFF
TRBJ2-7,TRBV24-1,-,14,-,TGTGCCACCAGTGATGGGACTGTATCCCACGAGCAGTACTTC,CATSDGTVSHEQYF
TRBJ1-2,TRBV6-1,-,12,-,TGTGCCAGCAGGCAGACGTTCTATGGCTACACCTTC,CASRQTFYGYTF
TRBJ2-5,TRBV20-1,-,17,TRBD2,TGCAGTGCTAGAGACCCCTGGGTAGCGGGGCCCAAGGAAACCCAGTACTTC,CSARDPWVAGPKETQYF
TRBJ1-1,TRBV27,-,16,-,TGTGCCAGCAGTCAATTTACCCCGACAGGTCCCACTGAAGCTTTCTTT,CASSQFTPTGPTEAFF
TRBJ2-1,TRBV7-2,few,15,TRBD2,TGTGCCAGCAGCTTAGGCCGGGGGGTCCGGGATGAGCAGTTCTTC,CASSLGRGVRDEQFF
TRBJ1-3,TRBV27,few,13,-,TGTGCCAGCCGAATGAGCTCTGGAAACACCATATATTTT,CASRMSSGNTIYF
TRBJ2-4,TRBV3-1,many,17,TRBD2,TGTGCCAGCAGCCAGTGGGCGGGAGAATTTGCCAAAAACATTCAGTACTTC,CASSQWAGEFAKNIQYF
TRBJ2-1,TRBV11-2,many,12,-,TGTGCCAGCAGCTTAAAGGAGAATGAGCAGTTCTTC,CASSLKENEQFF
TRBJ2-1,TRBV12-3/TRBV12-4,-,15,TRBD2,TGTGCCAGCAGGGGGTTTCGGGGGGGCAACAATGAGCAGTTCTTC,CASRGFRGGNNEQFF
TRBJ2-1,TRBV6-2/TRBV6-3,once,13,-,TGTGCCAGCAGCCTCTCTAGCAACAATGAGCAGTTCTTC,CASSLSSNNEQFF
TRBJ2-3,TRBV7-9,few,13,-,TGTGCCAGCAGCTTAGATCTTCTCAATACGCAGTATTTT,CASSLDLLNTQYF
TRBJ2-3,TRBV7-9,many,12,-,TGTGCCAGCGCGTCTAGCACAGATACGCAGTATTTT,CASASSTDTQYF
TRBJ1-3,TRBV11-2,-,14,-,TGTGCCAGCAGCTGGGATCTCTCTGGAAACACCATATATTTT,CASSWDLSGNTIYF
TRBJ2-7,TRBV20-1,few,15,-,TGCAGTGCTAGAGATATGGGAAGCGTCGCCTACGAGCAGTACTTC,CSARDMGSVAYEQYF
TRBJ1-1,TRBV14,-,19,-,TGTGCCAGCACAAAATTAGGGGGAGTGCAGGGACACCCGAACACTGAAGCTTTCTTT,CASTKLGGVQGHPNTEAFF
TRBJ2-7,TRBV20-1,many,12,TRBD2,TGCAGCACTAGCGGGACCACTTACGAGCAGTACTTC,CSTSGTTYEQYF
TRBJ2-7,TRBV5-1,-,13,TRBD2,TGCGCCAGCAGGGTGAGGGGACTACCCGAGCAGTACTTC,CASRVRGLPEQYF
TRBJ2-1,TRBV29-1,few,14,-,TGCAGCGTTGACACACTAGCAGTGCGCGATGAGCAGTTCTTC,CSVDTLAVRDEQFF
TRBJ2-2,TRBV6-1,few,14,-,TGTGCCAGCAGTGAGGAGGTGCATTTTGGGGAGCTGTTTTTT,CASSEEVHFGELFF
TRBJ2-7,TRBV18,-,11,-,TGTGCCAGCCGATCTTCCTACGAGCAGTACTTC,CASRSSYEQYF
TRBJ2-1,TRBV2,-,12,TRBD2,TGTGCCAGCAGTGAAGCGCGCGGGGGGCAGTTCTTC,CASSEARGGQFF
TRBJ2-5,TRBV12-3/TRBV12-4,few,14,TRBD2,TGTGCCAGCAGCTCCAGCGGGGGCCCCTCGACCCAGTACTTC,CASSSSGGPSTQYF
TRBJ1-2,TRBV7-9,-,14,TRBD1,TGTGCCAGCAGCAAAGGACAGGGGGCGTATGGCTACACCTTC,CASSKGQGAYGYTF